The source of this T cell receptor (beta chain) is a study of blood T cell repertoires in COVID-19. Study background: Spain, Italy and the United States supplied samples that represented acute and convalescent COVID-19. T cells, B-cell-depleted T cells, or PBMCs supplied cDNA or gDNA.

As originally analysed: Using reference gene primer amplification, nucleated cell counts were estimated. The protocol was immunoSEQ multiplex PCR, while the TCRdb copy is restricted to in-frame clones and leaves out a portion. D and trimming were read from the DNA, whereas the V and J calls and clone size are those reported in that table. The sample lists tens of thousands of clones; roughly three quarters were seen once. V lost 0 bases to trimming and J lost 5 bases, with 14 bases between them. The CDR3 sequence is 15 residues long. Germline V gene sequence: CDR1 SGDLS, CDR2 YYNGEE. The source material was peripheral blood. The origin of this receptor is a human donor in a cohort sampled during active COVID-19. The gene calls are TRBV9 and TRBJ2-5; D is perhaps TRBD1 (8 bases). The chain's CDR3 is CASSVDRGGAETQYF. CDR3 nucleotide sequence: TGTGCCAGCAGCGTAGACAGGGGGGGCGCGGAGACCCAGTACTTC.